This is a list of T cell receptor beta chains from one sample in a study. TCRdb passed the 5' RACE reads through MiXCR, listing each CDR3 protein once. Of roughly 39,000 distinct CDR3 sequences in the sample, over 15% are singletons; the top ten hold about 2.8%. Input material: naive CD4+ T cells sorted from a lymph node. These receptors were collected from a female donor with breast cancer. CDR3s include the opening cysteine and the closing phenylalanine or tryptophan. The D gene is left open where the match is weak. Clone size, where shown, is once, few, many, or a class for clones that have expanded.

d_gene,abundance,len,v_gene,j_gene,CDR3aa,CDR3nt
TRBD1,many,15,TRBV29-1,TRBJ2-6,CSVSGQGGRANVLTF,TGCAGCGTTTCGGGACAGGGGGGCAGGGCCAACGTCCTGACTTTC
-,-,15,TRBV27,TRBJ2-7,CASSLSGTRSYEQYF,TGTGCCAGCAGTCTCTCCGGGACTCGTTCCTACGAGCAGTACTTC
-,-,13,TRBV11-2,TRBJ2-5,CASSLWGGETQYF,TGTGCCAGCAGCTTATGGGGTGGTGAGACCCAGTACTTC
-,many,13,TRBV7-2,TRBJ2-3,CASRRISTDTQYF,TGTGCCAGCAGAAGAATAAGCACAGATACGCAGTATTTT
-,few,14,TRBV29-1,TRBJ1-3,CSATRGIGVGTIYF,TGCAGCGCTACGAGGGGTATCGGTGTTGGCACCATATATTTT
TRBD2,few,14,TRBV5-1,TRBJ2-1,CASRGTSGANEQFF,TGCGCCAGCCGCGGGACTAGCGGAGCTAATGAGCAGTTCTTC
-,-,15,TRBV5-1,TRBJ2-5,CASRPRGDTRETQYF,TGCGCCAGCCGTCCCCGTGGAGATACCAGGGAGACCCAGTACTTC
TRBD1,-,14,TRBV10-3,TRBJ1-1,CAISESRDRDEAFF,TGTGCCATCAGTGAGTCCCGGGACAGGGATGAAGCTTTCTTT
-,-,17,TRBV7-9,TRBJ2-3,CASSLEGPPRLTDTQYF,TGTGCCAGCAGCTTAGAGGGCCCGCCGCGGCTCACAGATACGCAGTATTTT
TRBD1,-,17,TRBV27,TRBJ1-2,CTSSRGTGGLESYGYTF,TGTACCAGCAGCCGCGGGACAGGGGGCCTCGAGAGCTATGGCTACACCTTC